This is a list of T cell receptor beta chains from one sample in a study of beta chain features in type 1 diabetes. Assay: immunoSEQ multiplex PCR; the TCRdb copy retains only in-frame clones and omits some. Of approximately 360,000 clones listed, approximately 12% were seen once; the top ten hold about 0.01%. The sample consisted of naive CD4+ T cells from blood. These receptors came from a woman aged 18 to 35 with type 1 diabetes. The CDR3 runs from the conserved cysteine through the conserved F or W. Each record gives: D gene, V gene, clone size, J gene, CDR3 DNA, CDR3 protein. D genes are given only for firm matches. Only part of the rows carry a size: once, few, many, or a class if the clone is expanded.

TRBD2	TRBV7-8	.	TRBJ2-1	TGTGCCAGCAGCCCCCGACTAGCGGGGGGATCTTACAATGAGCGGTTCTTC	CASSPRLAGGSYNERFF
.	TRBV7-2	few	TRBJ1-2	TGTGCCAGCAGACCATCAGGGGTCAGTGGCTACACCTTC	CASRPSGVSGYTF
TRBD1	TRBV28	.	TRBJ2-7	TGTGCCAGCACAAACGCCGGGACAGGGAGGCACGAGCAGTACTTC	CASTNAGTGRHEQYF
.	TRBV10-3	.	TRBJ1-5	TGTGCCATCAGTGAGTCTGAGTATAGCAATCAGCCCCAGCATTTT	CAISESEYSNQPQHF
.	TRBV7-9	.	TRBJ1-3	TGTGCCAGCAGTCGAACAGGTTCCATATATTTT	CASSRTGSIYF
.	TRBV28	few	TRBJ2-7	TGTGCCAGCATCCCCGGGGGTGGGCCTCCAGAGCAGTACTTC	CASIPGGGPPEQYF
.	TRBV10-3	.	TRBJ1-1	TGTGCCATCAGGTCAGGTGGCATAGCTTTCTTT	CAIRSGGIAFF
.	TRBV11-3	few	TRBJ1-2	TGTGCCAGCAGCTTAGAGGGCCAATACTATGGCTACACCTTC	CASSLEGQYYGYTF
TRBD1	TRBV7-9	.	TRBJ1-1	TGTGCCAGCAGCTTTAGGACAGGGGAAGCTTTCTTT	CASSFRTGEAFF
TRBD2	TRBV7-3	few	TRBJ2-1	TGTGCCAGCAGCTTTGGCGCGGGAGGGGATGAGCAGTTCTTC	CASSFGAGGDEQFF
.	TRBV25-1	.	TRBJ2-3	TGTGCCAGCACCGGCGGCGCAGATACGCAGTATTTT	CASTGGADTQYF
.	TRBV27	few	TRBJ1-2	TGTGCCAGCAAACCCCCCGACTTCGGTGGCTACACCTTC	CASKPPDFGGYTF
.	TRBV7-2	.	TRBJ1-4	TGTGCCAGCAGCTTAAGCGGGAACCCTAATGAAAAACTGTTTTTT	CASSLSGNPNEKLFF
TRBD2	TRBV4-3	.	TRBJ2-7	TGCGCCAGCAGCCAAGTGGGGAGCGGGGGCTCCTACGAGCAGTACTTC	CASSQVGSGGSYEQYF
TRBD1	TRBV29-1	few	TRBJ1-4	TGCAGCGTTGAAGTGCAACAGGGGGGAGAAAAACTGTTTTTT	CSVEVQQGGEKLFF
TRBD1	TRBV18	.	TRBJ2-5	TGTGCCAGCTCACCACGGACAGGTTCGCAAGAGACCCAGTACTTC	CASSPRTGSQETQYF